One sample yielded the 12 T cell receptor beta chains listed below, sequenced in a study of blood T cell repertoires in COVID-19. Sequencing used immunoSEQ multiplex PCR; TCRdb keeps in-frame clones, though not all of them. The data contain over 200,000 clones, 75% to 90% of them seen just once; the ten biggest clones take up 27%. Sequenced material: peripheral blood. These receptors were obtained from a middle-aged man with acute or convalescent COVID-19.

The chain couples TRBV11-2 to TRBJ2-7, with D possibly being TRBD2 (6 bases). V lost 5 bases to trimming and J lost 2 bases, with 16 bases between them. Germline CDR1 and CDR2: SGHAT and FQNNGV. The CDR3 sequence is 15 residues long. CDR3 loop: CASSPTGTPPYEQYF. The CDR3 bases are TGTGCCAGCAGCCCTACCGGGACTCCTCCCTACGAGCAGTACTTC.

The chain uses TRBV15 and TRBJ1-4; D is ambiguous. CDR1 and CDR2 (germline): LNHNV, YYDKDF (reference sequence). Trimming pared 9 bases from V and 0 bases from J, leaving 14 bases between. The CDR3 is 15 amino acids. The CDR3 loop is CATSSRYATNEKLFF. DNA of the CDR3: TGTGCCACTTCGTCCAGGTACGCAACTAATGAAAAACTGTTTTTT. Full variable domain (remainder filled in from reference TRBV15 and TRBJ1-4): DAMVIQNPRYQVTQFGKPVTLSCSQTLNHNVMYWYQQKSSQAPKLLFHYYDKDFNNEADTPDNFQSRRPNTSFCFLDIRSPGLGDTAMYLCATSSRYATNEKLFFGSGTQLSVL.

This rearrangement joins TRBV5-1 to TRBJ1-3; 7 positions agree with TRBD1. After removal of 0 bases from V and 2 bases from J, the junction contained 5 bases not matched to a gene. CDR1 and CDR2 (germline): SGHRS, YFSETQ. The CDR3 runs 16 residues. The CDR3 nucleotides read TGCGCCAGCAGCTTGGCCAGGGGGAAGGCTGGAAACACCATATATTTT. As protein: CASSLARGKAGNTIYF.

V is TRBV6-5 and J is TRBJ1-2; possible D gene TRBD1, 5 bases. Germline CDR1 MNHEY, CDR2 SVGAGI. The CDR3 runs to 14 residues. The V end lost 6 bases, the J end lost 4 bases, and 15 bases lay between the germline ends. The CDR3 DNA reads TGTGCCAGCAGGGGCGAATCGGGGGTCTATGGCTACACCTTC. This encodes CASRGESGVYGYTF.

The chain joins TRBV4-2 to TRBJ2-3; 13 bases fit TRBD2. CDR1 is LGHNA and CDR2 is YNFKEQ in the germline V gene. The CDR3 runs 16 residues. V shed 4 bases and J 2 bases; nucleotides not matched to a gene: 3. CDR3 in amino acids: CASSPGLAGVTDTQYF. The DNA of the CDR3 is TGTGCCAGCAGCCCAGGACTAGCGGGAGTCACAGATACGCAGTATTTT.

This clone was detected a few times. V is TRBV5-1 and J is TRBJ2-5; D is unclear. In germline, CDR1 is SGHRS, CDR2 YFSETQ. CDR3 length: 14 amino acids. V lost 0 bases to trimming and J lost 2 bases, with 8 bases between them. The DNA of the CDR3 is TGCGCCAGCAGCTTGGCGTCCAGACAAGAGACCCAGTACTTC. Protein: CASSLASRQETQYF.

V and J are TRBV5-1 and TRBJ2-5, with D maybe TRBD2 (5 bases). The V end was cut by 0 bases, the J end by 5 bases, with 14 bases between. Germline CDR1 reads SGHRS; CDR2 reads YFSETQ. The CDR3 totals 15 residues. The CDR3, as DNA: TGCGCCAGCAGCTTGGATATTGCTGGCGGGGAGACCCAGTACTTC. This codes for CASSLDIAGGETQYF.

V gene TRBV10-3 combines with J gene TRBJ2-2; 11 bases fit TRBD2. The CDR3 length is 16 residues. Germline assignment: CDR1 ENHRY and CDR2 SYGVKD. V lost 3 bases and J lost 1; bases outside the gene matches: 1. CDR3 residues: CAISETSGRNTGELFF. The CDR3 DNA follows: TGTGCCATCAGTGAAACTAGCGGGAGGAACACCGGGGAGCTGTTTTTT.

This rearrangement joins TRBV5-1 to TRBJ1-1, with TRBD1 matching over 10 bases. The CDR3 has 16 amino acids. Trimming cost V 3 bases and J 3 bases; bases outside gene matches: 8. Germline values: CDR1 SGHRS, CDR2 YFSETQ. The CDR3 region is CASSSGQGGRYTEAFF. The CDR3 DNA reads as TGCGCCAGCAGCTCTGGACAGGGGGGAAGGTACACTGAAGCTTTCTTT.

The gene calls are TRBV5-5 and TRBJ1-6; 8 bases align to TRBD1. Per germline, CDR1 SGHKS and CDR2 YYEKEE (reference sequence). CDR3 length: 15 residues. The junction had 8 bases not matched to a gene; V was cut back by 4 bases and J by 8 bases. DNA of the CDR3: TGTGCCAGCAGCGGGACAGGACATTCGGATTCACCCCTCCACTTT. It encodes CASSGTGHSDSPLHF.

The chain is built from TRBV11-2 and TRBJ1-2, with TRBD1 matching over 8 bases. CDR1 is SGHAT and CDR2 is FQNNGV in the germline V gene. Trimming took 4 bases from V and 7 from J; bases not matched to a gene: 5. CDR3 length: 13 amino acids. CDR3 coding DNA: TGTGCCAGCAGCTCGGACAGGGTCAGTGGCTACACCTTC. It yields the protein CASSSDRVSGYTF.

V usage is TRBV6-5 and J usage is TRBJ1-1, with a weak D call TRBD1 (5 bases). CDR1 MNHEY and CDR2 SVGAGI come from the germline V gene. V shed 2 bases and J shed 3 bases, with 10 bases lying between them. CDR3 length equals 14 residues. Here the CDR3 DNA reads TGTGCCAGCAGTTACGCAGACAGCCACACTGAAGCTTTCTTT. Encoded protein: CASSYADSHTEAFF.